These 5 T cell receptor beta chains share one sample of origin, sequenced in a study of blood T cell repertoires in COVID-19. Generated by immunoSEQ multiplex PCR, the TCRdb table keeps only in-frame clones and is missing some. The data show 35,000 to 50,000 clones, about 90% seen once. Material: peripheral blood. The receptor source for this set is a man in his sixties with acute or convalescent COVID-19.

This clone has only one observation. This chain connects TRBV28 to TRBJ1-1, with unresolved D. The CDR3 has 16 residues. Germline-derived CDR1 and CDR2 are MDHEN and SYDVKM. V dropped 1 base and J dropped 0 bases, with 12 bases sitting between them. The CDR3 nucleotides read TGTGCCAGCAGTTTATACCAGGCAGTTATGAACACTGAAGCTTTCTTT. Its protein is CASSLYQAVMNTEAFF.

The rearrangement uses TRBV5-6 and TRBJ1-4; D might be TRBD1 (6 bases). The CDR3 consists of 16 residues. V lost 0 bases and J 2 bases, leaving 11 bases between the germline ends. From germline, CDR1 is SGHDT and CDR2 YYEEEE. The CDR3 sequence is CASSLGAGVTNEKLFF. The CDR3 DNA reads as TGTGCCAGCAGCTTGGGGGCAGGGGTGACTAATGAAAAACTGTTTTTT.

The chain recombines TRBV19 with TRBJ2-7; weak D call: TRBD1 (5 bases). CDR1 is LNHDA and CDR2 is SQIVND in the germline V gene (reference sequence). Trimming took off 3 bases at V and 0 bases at J, with 12 bases between the two ends. This CDR3 region has 15 residues. CDR3 sequence: CASSMGRASSYEQYF. In DNA, the CDR3 is TGTGCCAGTAGTATGGGCAGGGCGAGCTCCTACGAGCAGTACTTC.

As DNA, the CDR3 is TGTGCCAGCAGCTTACATGGGGGCGCGAGAACTGAAGCTTTCTTT. Translated: CASSLHGGARTEAFF. V gene TRBV7-2 combines with J gene TRBJ1-1, with a weak D call TRBD1 (6 bases). V lost 2 bases to trimming and J lost 5 bases, with 15 bases between them. This CDR3 spans 15 amino acids. CDR1 is SGHTA and CDR2 is FQGNSA in the germline V gene.

The chain couples TRBV7-8 to TRBJ1-3; D call uncertain. V lost 1 base to trimming and J lost 3 bases, with 16 bases between them. This CDR3 has 17 residues. Germline assignment: CDR1 SGHVS and CDR2 FQNEAQ. CDR3 region: CASSLVNFPSFGNTIYF. The CDR3 nucleotides read TGTGCCAGCAGCTTAGTTAACTTTCCATCTTTTGGAAACACCATATATTTT.